This TCR beta chain emerged from a study of radiation and T cells in renal cell carcinoma. About the research overall: Nephrectomy followed 15 Gy stereotactic body radiation by 4 weeks.

As for this clone: Its antigen remains unidentified.

The data were produced by immunoSEQ multiplex PCR, yet TCRdb's version contains in-frame clones alone and is incomplete. Counted here are 60,000 to 65,000 clones, around 77% occurring once; the ten biggest clones make up roughly 7%. The CDR3 is 22 amino acids. Germline V gene lookup returns CDR1 SNHLY and CDR2 FYNNEI. Trimming cost V 0 bases and J 4 bases, with 32 bases left between them. The study, taken as a whole, reports: From baseline, blood top tumor clonotypes peaked at 2 weeks post-radiation. Pretreatment tumor biopsies were lacking, so baseline clonotypes are unknown.

As to time point: blood 2 weeks post-SBRT. Treatment here: 15 Gy SBRT to primary tumor, nephrectomy 4 weeks later. The source was blood, collected from a patient whose treatment included radiotherapy and nephrectomy. The clonotype originates from a man in his 60s with renal cell carcinoma. V gene TRBV2 combines with J gene TRBJ2-3; D gene uncertain. The CDR3 is CASSEALKAGSLFDYSADTQYF. CDR3 nucleotides: TGTGCCAGCAGTGAAGCGCTTAAGGCCGGGTCTTTGTTTGATTATAGTGCAGATACGCAGTATTTT.